The 27 T cell receptor beta chains below all came from one sample that was sequenced in a study of T cell responses to AZD1222 COVID-19 vaccine. Produced via immunoSEQ multiplex PCR; TCRdb's table is partial and in-frame only. The table shows 100,000 to 150,000 clones, with approximately 84% occurring only once. This specimen consisted of peripheral blood, obtained on day 0 of AZD1222 vaccination. These receptors were collected from an adult in good health.

The chain is built from TRBV6-4 and TRBJ2-1, with TRBD1 matching over 9 bases. The V segment lost 0 bases and the J segment 4 bases; nucleotides outside the gene matches: 4. CDR1 and CDR2 from the germline V gene are MRHNA and SNTAGT. The CDR3 extends over 16 amino acids. The chain's CDR3 is CASSDSRTGEYNEQFF. Here the CDR3 DNA reads TGTGCCAGCAGTGACTCGAGGACAGGGGAGTACAATGAGCAGTTCTTC.

The rearrangement uses TRBV7-8 and TRBJ2-1; a weak D match, TRBD2 (6 bases). Trimming stripped 5 bases from V and 0 bases from J, with 14 bases between. Germline-derived CDR1 and CDR2 are SGHVS and FQNEAQ. The CDR3 is 16 residues long. For the CDR3, the DNA is TGTGCCAGCAGCCAACCTAGCGCTAACTCCTACAATGAGCAGTTCTTC. The encoded protein is CASSQPSANSYNEQFF.

The genes are TRBV7-9 and TRBJ2-1; 7 nucleotides align to TRBD1. The CDR3 runs to 13 residues. The trim removed 3 bases at V and 8 bases at J, leaving 4 bases unmatched. Germline V gives CDR1 SEHNR, CDR2 FQNEAQ (reference sequence). The CDR3 region has the DNA TGTGCCAGCAGCTTCTGGACAGGCGATGAGCAGTTCTTC. Amino acids: CASSFWTGDEQFF.

The chain joins TRBV4-2 to TRBJ2-2; 9 bases are a match to TRBD1. The junction had 7 bases not matched to a gene; V was cut back by 0 bases and J by 5 bases. The CDR3 is made up of 17 amino acids. Germline CDR1 LGHNA, CDR2 YNFKEQ. CDR3 sequence: CASSQDDRDRETGELFF. CDR3 sequence (DNA): TGTGCCAGCAGCCAAGATGATCGGGACAGGGAGACCGGGGAGCTGTTTTTT.

The CDR3 nucleotides are TGTGCCAGCAGCTTAAATCCCCCAGGGGTTCCCCGAAACACCATATATTTT. This codes for CASSLNPPGVPRNTIYF. The rearrangement uses TRBV7-2 and TRBJ1-3, with a possible D match to TRBD1 (6 bases). This CDR3 contains 17 residues. Germline CDR1 is SGHTA and CDR2 is FQGNSA. V shed 2 bases and J shed 5 bases, with 19 bases lying between them. Drawing the rest from reference TRBV7-2 and TRBJ1-3, the complete variable domain is GAGVSQSPSNKVTEKGKDVELRCDPISGHTALYWYRQSLGQGLEFLIYFQGNSAPDKSGLPSDRFSAERTGGSVSTLTIQRTQQEDSAVYLCASSLNPPGVPRNTIYFGEGSWLTVV.

This clone was detected a few times. This chain uses TRBV5-1 with TRBJ1-2, with 7 bases fitting TRBD1. CDR3 size: 14 residues. V was clipped by 5 bases and J by 6 bases; unmatched bases: 10. The germline CDR1 and CDR2 sequences are SGHRS and YFSETQ. The DNA of the CDR3 is TGCGCCAGCAGGAGGGGGCAGGGGTTCGATGGCTACACCTTC. Encoded protein: CASRRGQGFDGYTF.

This chain connects TRBV20-1 to TRBJ1-1, with D hard to call. The CDR3 runs 11 residues. The ends were cut back, 3 bases at V and 7 bases at J, with 9 bases in the middle. Germline values: CDR1 DFQATT, CDR2 SNEGSKA (reference sequence). CDR3: CSARGEYEAFF. CDR3 DNA sequence: TGCAGTGCTAGGGGTGAGTATGAAGCTTTCTTT.

The V call is TRBV7-8, the J call TRBJ2-4; TRBD2 matches at 11 bases. CDR1 and CDR2 from the germline V gene are SGHVS and FQNEAQ. The CDR3 has 15 residues. With V trimmed by 4 bases and J by 8 bases, 7 bases remained unmatched. The CDR3 bases are TGTGCCAGCAGCTCCCTAGCGGGGGGATGGGACATTCAGTACTTC. Translated, it gives CASSSLAGGWDIQYF.

This sequence joins TRBV4-2 and TRBJ1-5, with 11 bases aligning to TRBD1. The trim removed 3 bases at V and 11 bases at J, leaving 12 bases unmatched. Germline-derived CDR1 and CDR2 are LGHNA and YNFKEQ. This CDR3 region has 16 residues. CDR3 protein: CASSQGGQGASLAQHF. CDR3 bases: TGTGCCAGCAGCCAGGGTGGACAGGGGGCCTCCTTGGCCCAGCATTTT.

The CDR3 loop is CASSLTGTAYGYTF. The CDR3 region has the DNA TGCGCCAGCAGCCTGACCGGGACAGCTTATGGCTACACCTTC. The gene calls are TRBV5-1 and TRBJ1-2, with 7 nucleotides matching TRBD1. The germline V gene has CDR1 SGHRS and CDR2 YFSETQ. The CDR3 loop spans 14 amino acids. Trimming took 4 bases from V and 5 from J; bases not matched to a gene: 8.

This chain connects TRBV4-2 to TRBJ2-1; D is ambiguous. The V gene lost 4 bases and the J gene lost 5 bases, with 6 bases spanning the gap. Looked up from germline, CDR1 is LGHNA and CDR2 is YNFKEQ. The CDR3 runs to 12 residues. The CDR3 loop is CASSLGDNEQFF. The CDR3 coding sequence is TGTGCCAGCAGCCTAGGAGACAATGAGCAGTTCTTC.

The gene calls are TRBV10-3 and TRBJ1-2; weak D call: TRBD1 (5 bases). The CDR3 contains 14 residues. CDR1 and CDR2 (germline): ENHRY, SYGVKD. With 0 bases removed from V and 4 bases from J, the gap between germline ends came to 9 bases. The CDR3 loop is CAISESAGGYGYTF. CDR3 in DNA: TGTGCCATCAGTGAGTCCGCGGGGGGCTATGGCTACACCTTC.

This clone was recorded only once. The J gene is TRBJ1-3, the V gene TRBV19; D is unresolved. CDR1 LNHDA and CDR2 SQIVND come from the germline V gene (reference sequence). Deletions cut 5 bases from V and 4 bases from J, with 15 bases between. The CDR3 has 15 residues. The CDR3 sequence: CASSLLETRGNTIYF. The DNA of the CDR3 is TGTGCCAGTAGTTTACTCGAGACGAGAGGAAACACCATATATTTT.

V and J are TRBV6-5 and TRBJ1-6; 10 bases align to TRBD1. The CDR3 runs to 14 residues. Per germline, CDR1 MNHEY and CDR2 SVGAGI. With 5 bases clipped from V and 9 bases from J, the junction kept 4 bases outside the gene matches. Here the CDR3 DNA reads TGTGCCAGCAGTCTTAGGACAGGGGGTTCACCCCTCCACTTT. This translates into CASSLRTGGSPLHF.

The rearrangement links TRBV27 to TRBJ2-3; 13 bases are shared with TRBD2. Germline CDR1 and CDR2: MNHEY and SMNVEV (reference sequence). The CDR3 is made up of 17 amino acids. V dropped 5 bases and J dropped 6; count of bases not matched to a gene: 11. The CDR3 DNA follows: TGTGCCAGCAGTCTACGGACTAGCGGGGGACCCGGCGATACGCAGTATTTT. Translated, it gives CASSLRTSGGPGDTQYF.

The chain carries TRBV29-1 and TRBJ2-1, with 10 bases lining up with TRBD2. CDR1 is SQVTM, CDR2 ANQGSEA, per germline. The CDR3 spans 14 residues. V shed 6 bases and J 7 bases; nucleotides not matched to a gene: 9. CDR3 in amino acids: CSVNQRGGLNEQFF. In DNA, the CDR3 is TGCAGCGTCAACCAGCGGGGGGGCTTGAATGAGCAGTTCTTC.

J is TRBJ1-2 and V is TRBV12-3 or TRBV12-4; tentative D call: TRBD1 (5 bases). V lost 0 bases and J lost 8, with 10 bases in between. This CDR3 comprises 13 residues. The CDR3 DNA reads TGTGCCAGCAGTTTAGCGGGGGGTATCGGCTACACCTTC. It is translated as CASSLAGGIGYTF.

This chain uses TRBV19 with TRBJ2-1; no clear D gene. The CDR3 is 15 residues long. Germline CDR1 is LNHDA and CDR2 is SQIVND (reference sequence). The V and J ends lost 5 bases and 8 bases respectively, with 19 bases between them. This chain's CDR3 is CASSPGLARHDEQFF. CDR3 nucleotides: TGTGCCAGTAGTCCAGGTCTCGCCCGACACGATGAGCAGTTCTTC. Together with reference TRBV19 and TRBJ2-1, the CDR3 gives the full variable domain: DGGITQSPKYLFRKEGQNVTLSCEQNLNHDAMYWYRQDPGQGLRLIYYSQIVNDFQKGDIAEGYSVSREKKESFPLTVTSAQKNPTAFYLCASSPGLARHDEQFFGPGTRLTVL.

This sequence joins TRBV9 and TRBJ1-2, with 9 bases fitting TRBD1. Per germline, CDR1 SGDLS and CDR2 YYNGEE. The J segment lost 4 bases and the V segment lost 2 bases, leaving 3 bases of the junction unmatched. The CDR3 runs 14 residues. CDR3 in amino acids: CASSVQGQGYGYTF. CDR3 sequence (DNA): TGTGCCAGCAGCGTCCAGGGACAGGGCTATGGCTACACCTTC.

This clone was detected a few times. The J gene is TRBJ1-2, the V gene TRBV9; D ambiguous. Germline CDR1 reads SGDLS; CDR2 reads YYNGEE. This CDR3 spans 13 amino acids. Deletions cut 6 bases from V and 5 bases from J, with 14 bases between. Here the CDR3 DNA reads TGTGCCAGCACCCGCGAGGGTGGTTATGGCTACACCTTC. Encoded protein: CASTREGGYGYTF.

J is TRBJ1-3 and V is TRBV12-3 or TRBV12-4; D remains ambiguous. CDR3 length equals 12 residues. The V gene lost 5 bases and the J gene lost 6 bases, with 8 bases spanning the gap. The CDR3 nucleotides read TGTGCCAGCAGTGTCAAGATAAACACCATATATTTT. It codes for CASSVKINTIYF.

The chain has TRBV4-1 and TRBJ1-1; D uncertain. The CDR3 contains 15 residues. Germline V gene sequence: CDR1 MGHRA, CDR2 YSYEKL. Trimming stripped 1 base from V and 0 bases from J, with 9 bases between. CDR3 DNA sequence: TGCGCCAGCAGCCAAGGGTTTGGGGTGAACACTGAAGCTTTCTTT. It codes for CASSQGFGVNTEAFF.

The rearrangement joins TRBV14 to TRBJ1-1, with TRBD1 matching over 7 bases. V dropped 4 bases and J dropped 0; count of bases not matched to a gene: 11. Germline V lookup: CDR1 SGHDN, CDR2 FVKESK. The CDR3 consists of 17 residues. The CDR3 coding sequence is TGTGCCAGCAGCCCGCGACAGGGAAGACCTGTGAACACTGAAGCTTTCTTT. Protein sequence: CASSPRQGRPVNTEAFF.

The chain carries TRBV23-1 and TRBJ2-2, with D perhaps matching TRBD1 (5 bases). TRBV23-1 is an ORF, and what it does is uncertain. Trimming removed 0 bases from V and 2 bases from J, with 16 bases in between. The CDR3 totals 18 residues. The DNA for the CDR3 is TGCGCCAGCAGTCAATCTTGGTCGAGACAGTTCAACACCGGGGAGCTGTTTTTT. Translated, it gives CASSQSWSRQFNTGELFF.

The chain links TRBV5-4 to TRBJ2-1; no clear D. The CDR3 is 14 amino acids. Germline V CDR1 and CDR2: SGHNT, YYREEE (reference sequence). The ends were cut back, 0 bases at V and 4 bases at J, with 8 bases in the middle. In DNA form, the CDR3 reads TGTGCCAGCAGCTTGGGGCAAAATTACAATGAGCAGTTCTTC. Its protein is CASSLGQNYNEQFF. The full variable domain, its missing parts supplied by reference TRBV5-4 and TRBJ2-1, is ETGVTQSPTHLIKTRGQQVTLRCSSQSGHNTVSWYQQALGQGPQFIFQYYREEENGRGNFPPRFSGLQFPNYSSELNVNALELDDSALYLCASSLGQNYNEQFFGPGTRLTVL.

The genes are TRBV4-2 and TRBJ1-4; D is unclear. Trimming removed 4 bases at V and 4 bases at J, with 13 bases between. The germline gives CDR1 LGHNA, CDR2 YNFKEQ. The CDR3 is 15 amino acids. In nucleotides, the CDR3 is TGTGCCAGCAGCCCCGGGGAGCACGGTAATGAAAAACTGTTTTTT. It codes for CASSPGEHGNEKLFF.

The chain links TRBV28 to TRBJ2-7; possibly TRBD1 for D (5 bases). The CDR3 is 12 amino acids. V gave up 6 bases and J gave up 2 bases, with 8 bases separating them. CDR1 is MDHEN and CDR2 is SYDVKM in the germline V gene. The CDR3 sequence is CASRTDTYEQYF. CDR3 DNA: TGTGCCAGCAGGACAGACACCTACGAGCAGTACTTC.